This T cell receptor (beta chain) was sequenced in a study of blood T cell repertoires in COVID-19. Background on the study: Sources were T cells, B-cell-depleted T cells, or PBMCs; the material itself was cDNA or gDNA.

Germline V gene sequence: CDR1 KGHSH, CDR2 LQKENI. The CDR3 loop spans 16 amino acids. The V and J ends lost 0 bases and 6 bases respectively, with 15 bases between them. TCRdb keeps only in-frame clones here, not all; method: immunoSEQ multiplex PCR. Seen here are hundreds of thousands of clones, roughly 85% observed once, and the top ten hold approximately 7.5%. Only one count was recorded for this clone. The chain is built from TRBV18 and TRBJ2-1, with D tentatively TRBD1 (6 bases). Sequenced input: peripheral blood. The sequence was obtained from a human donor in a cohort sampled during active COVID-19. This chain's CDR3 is CASSPPNRELGNEQFF. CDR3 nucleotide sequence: TGTGCCAGCTCACCACCGAACAGGGAATTAGGCAATGAGCAGTTCTTC.